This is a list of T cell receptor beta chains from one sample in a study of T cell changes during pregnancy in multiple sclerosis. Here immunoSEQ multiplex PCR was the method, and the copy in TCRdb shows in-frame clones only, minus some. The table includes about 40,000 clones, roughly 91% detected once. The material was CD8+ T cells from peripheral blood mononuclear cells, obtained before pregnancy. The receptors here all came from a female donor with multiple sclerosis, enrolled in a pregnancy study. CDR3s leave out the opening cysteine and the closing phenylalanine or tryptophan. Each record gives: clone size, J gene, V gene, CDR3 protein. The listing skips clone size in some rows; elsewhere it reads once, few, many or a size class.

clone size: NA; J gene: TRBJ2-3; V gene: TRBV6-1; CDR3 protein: ASSDSGRGPDTQY
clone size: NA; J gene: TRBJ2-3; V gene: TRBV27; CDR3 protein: ASSLTGWSSTDTQY
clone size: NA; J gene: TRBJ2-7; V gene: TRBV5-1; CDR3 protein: ASSYDSSSYEQY
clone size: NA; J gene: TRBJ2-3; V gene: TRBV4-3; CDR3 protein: ASSQDDSSTDTQY
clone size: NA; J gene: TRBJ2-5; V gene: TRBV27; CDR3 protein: ASNCRQGQETQY
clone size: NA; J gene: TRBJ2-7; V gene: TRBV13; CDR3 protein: ASSLGLNYEQY
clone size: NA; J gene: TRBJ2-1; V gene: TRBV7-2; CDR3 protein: ASSFIAINNEQF
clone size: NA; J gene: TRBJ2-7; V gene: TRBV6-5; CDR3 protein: ASTYGQGKAYEQY
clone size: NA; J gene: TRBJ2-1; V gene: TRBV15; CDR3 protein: ATSRDRTSGSPLQF
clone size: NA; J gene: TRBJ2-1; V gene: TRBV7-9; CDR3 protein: ASSSLSREQF
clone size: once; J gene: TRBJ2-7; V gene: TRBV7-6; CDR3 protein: ASSPSSGKSYEQY
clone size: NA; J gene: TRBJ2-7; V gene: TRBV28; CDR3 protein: ASTERGLALAYEQY
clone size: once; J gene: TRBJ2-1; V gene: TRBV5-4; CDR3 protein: ASSLSSGGIAYNEQF
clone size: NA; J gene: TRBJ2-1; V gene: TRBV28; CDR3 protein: ASSHRDRDNEQF
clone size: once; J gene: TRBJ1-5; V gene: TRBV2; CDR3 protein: ASSYGYQPQH
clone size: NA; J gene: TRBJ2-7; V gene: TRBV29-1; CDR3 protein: SARTSGYEQY
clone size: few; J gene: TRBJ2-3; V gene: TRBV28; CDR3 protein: ASGWEGVDTQY
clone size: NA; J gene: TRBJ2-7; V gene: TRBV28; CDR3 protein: ASSFRGHLRYEQY
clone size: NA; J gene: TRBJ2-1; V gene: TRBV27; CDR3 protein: ASSLTASGINEQF
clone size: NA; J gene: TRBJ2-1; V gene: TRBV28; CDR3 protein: ASTLGGFNEQF
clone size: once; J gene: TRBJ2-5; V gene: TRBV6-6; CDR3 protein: ASSPNQAGETQY
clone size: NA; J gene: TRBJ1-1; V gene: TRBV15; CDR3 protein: ATSRDRGLGTEAF
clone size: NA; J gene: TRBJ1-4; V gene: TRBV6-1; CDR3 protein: ASRTGTGHEKLF
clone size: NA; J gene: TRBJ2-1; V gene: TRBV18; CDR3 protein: ASSPPSGREYNEQF
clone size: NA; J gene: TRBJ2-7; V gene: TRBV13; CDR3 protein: ASSSTSGRTYEQY
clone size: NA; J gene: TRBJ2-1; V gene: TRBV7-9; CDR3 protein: ASSSPWTSGMRDEQF
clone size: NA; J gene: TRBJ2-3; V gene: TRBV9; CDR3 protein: ASSPLAADTQY
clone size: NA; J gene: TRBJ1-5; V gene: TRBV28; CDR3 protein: ASSGPGGSHSNQPQH
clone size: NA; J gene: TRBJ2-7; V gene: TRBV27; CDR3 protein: ASSAYATGGLDEQY
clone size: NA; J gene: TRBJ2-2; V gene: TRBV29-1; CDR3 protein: SVATGTGELF
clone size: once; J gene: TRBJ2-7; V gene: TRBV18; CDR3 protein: ASSPTGIHYEQY
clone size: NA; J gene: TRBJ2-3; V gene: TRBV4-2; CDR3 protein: ASSQDAGGPDTQY
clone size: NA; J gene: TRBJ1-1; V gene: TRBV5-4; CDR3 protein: ASSLQWAWNTEAF
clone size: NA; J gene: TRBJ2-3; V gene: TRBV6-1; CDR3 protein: ASTNRNTDTQY
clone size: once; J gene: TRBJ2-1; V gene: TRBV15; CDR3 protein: ATSRVGQGLTPEF
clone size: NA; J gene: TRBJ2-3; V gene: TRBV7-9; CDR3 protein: ASSSTGMSTDTQY
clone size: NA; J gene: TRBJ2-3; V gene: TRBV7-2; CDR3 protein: ASSLISSGGASTDTQY
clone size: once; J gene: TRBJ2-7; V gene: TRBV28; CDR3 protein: ASSSRDRDPYEQY
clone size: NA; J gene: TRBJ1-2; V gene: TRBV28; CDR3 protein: ASSLVQGYGYT
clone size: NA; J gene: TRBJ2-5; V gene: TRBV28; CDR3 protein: ASSRGKTEQETQY
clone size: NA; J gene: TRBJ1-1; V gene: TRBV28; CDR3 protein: ASSPPGGTANTEAF
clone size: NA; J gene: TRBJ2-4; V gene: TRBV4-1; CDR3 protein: ASSQDSTGNIQY